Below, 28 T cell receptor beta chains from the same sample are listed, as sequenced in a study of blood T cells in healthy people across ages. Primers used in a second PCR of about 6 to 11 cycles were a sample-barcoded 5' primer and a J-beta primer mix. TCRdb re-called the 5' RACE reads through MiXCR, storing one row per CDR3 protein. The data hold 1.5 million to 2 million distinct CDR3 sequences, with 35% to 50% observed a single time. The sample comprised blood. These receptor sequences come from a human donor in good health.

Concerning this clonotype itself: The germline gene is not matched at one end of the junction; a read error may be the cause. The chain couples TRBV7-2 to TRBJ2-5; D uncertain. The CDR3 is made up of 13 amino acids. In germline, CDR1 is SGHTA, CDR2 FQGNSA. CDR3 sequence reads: CVSVPSAWVVQYF. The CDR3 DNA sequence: TGTGTCAGCGTTCCCTCGGCGTGGGTGGTGCAGTACTTC.

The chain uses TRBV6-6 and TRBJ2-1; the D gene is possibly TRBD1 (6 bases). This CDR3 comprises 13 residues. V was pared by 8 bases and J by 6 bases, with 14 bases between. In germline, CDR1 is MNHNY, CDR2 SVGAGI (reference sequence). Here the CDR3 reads CASGTGMGNEQFF. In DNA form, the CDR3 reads TGTGCCAGCGGAACAGGGATGGGCAATGAGCAGTTCTTC.

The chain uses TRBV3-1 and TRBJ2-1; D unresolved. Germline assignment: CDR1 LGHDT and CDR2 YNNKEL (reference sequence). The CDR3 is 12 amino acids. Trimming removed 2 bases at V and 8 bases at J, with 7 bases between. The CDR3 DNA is TGTGCCAGCAGCCAATCACTCTATGAGCAGTTCTTC. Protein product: CASSQSLYEQFF.

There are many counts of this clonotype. The CDR3 bases are TGTGCCAGCAGCTTCCGGGACTCTTCCTACAATGAGCAGTTCTTC. Its protein is CASSFRDSSYNEQFF. The genes are TRBV7-2 and TRBJ2-1, with TRBD2 as a possible D gene (6 bases). The CDR3 spans 15 residues. V gave up 3 bases and J gave up 1 base, with 10 bases separating them. Germline V gene data show CDR1 as SGHTA and CDR2 as FQGNSA.

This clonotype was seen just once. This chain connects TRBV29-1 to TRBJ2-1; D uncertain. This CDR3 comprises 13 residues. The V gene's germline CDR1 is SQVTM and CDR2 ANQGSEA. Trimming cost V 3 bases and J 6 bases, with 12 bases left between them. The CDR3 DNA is TGCAGCGTTGATGGGGATTTGGTCAATGAGCAGTTCTTC. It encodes CSVDGDLVNEQFF.

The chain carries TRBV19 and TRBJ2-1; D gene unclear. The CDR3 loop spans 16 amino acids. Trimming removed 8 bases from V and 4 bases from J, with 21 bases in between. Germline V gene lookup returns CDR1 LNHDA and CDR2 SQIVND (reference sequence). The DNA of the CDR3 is TGTGCCAGTGCCCTATCAAATGCGTTAGTTTACAATGAGCAGTTCTTC. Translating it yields CASALSNALVYNEQFF. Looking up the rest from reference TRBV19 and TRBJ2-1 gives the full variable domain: DGGITQSPKYLFRKEGQNVTLSCEQNLNHDAMYWYRQDPGQGLRLIYYSQIVNDFQKGDIAEGYSVSREKKESFPLTVTSAQKNPTAFYLCASALSNALVYNEQFFGPGTRLTVL.

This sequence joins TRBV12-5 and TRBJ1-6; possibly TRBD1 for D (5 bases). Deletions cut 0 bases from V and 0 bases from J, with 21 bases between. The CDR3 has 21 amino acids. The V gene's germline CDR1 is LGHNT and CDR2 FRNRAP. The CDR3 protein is CASGLVPGDYSLSSYNSPLHF. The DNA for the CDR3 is TGTGCTAGTGGTTTGGTTCCGGGGGACTACTCCTTGAGCTCCTATAATTCACCCCTCCACTTT.

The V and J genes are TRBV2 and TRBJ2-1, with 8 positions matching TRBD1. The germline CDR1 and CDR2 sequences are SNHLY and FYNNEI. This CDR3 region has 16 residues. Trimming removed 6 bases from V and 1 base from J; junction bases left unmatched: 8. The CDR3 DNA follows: TGTGCCAGCAGCATTCTACAGGGGGTTTCCTACAATGAGCAGTTCTTC. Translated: CASSILQGVSYNEQFF.

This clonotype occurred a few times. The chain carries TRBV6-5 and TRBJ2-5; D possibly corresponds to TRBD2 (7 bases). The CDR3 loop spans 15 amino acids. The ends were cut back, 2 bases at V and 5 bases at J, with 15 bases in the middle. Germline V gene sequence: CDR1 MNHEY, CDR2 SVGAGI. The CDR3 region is CASSYIRGARETQYF. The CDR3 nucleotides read TGTGCCAGCAGTTACATTCGGGGGGCAAGGGAGACCCAGTACTTC.

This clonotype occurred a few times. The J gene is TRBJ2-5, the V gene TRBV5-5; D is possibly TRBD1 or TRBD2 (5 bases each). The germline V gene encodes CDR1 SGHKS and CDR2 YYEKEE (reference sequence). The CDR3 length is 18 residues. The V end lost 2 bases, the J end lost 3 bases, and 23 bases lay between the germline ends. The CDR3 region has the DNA TGTGCCAGCAGCTTCTCAGGACACGAATGGAGGAGCGAAGAGACCCAGTACTTC. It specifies CASSFSGHEWRSEETQYF.

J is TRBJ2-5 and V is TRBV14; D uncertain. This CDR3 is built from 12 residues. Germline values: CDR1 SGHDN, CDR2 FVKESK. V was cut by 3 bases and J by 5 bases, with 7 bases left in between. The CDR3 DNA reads TGTGCCAGCAGCCAGAGGTTTGAGACCCAGTACTTC. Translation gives CASSQRFETQYF.

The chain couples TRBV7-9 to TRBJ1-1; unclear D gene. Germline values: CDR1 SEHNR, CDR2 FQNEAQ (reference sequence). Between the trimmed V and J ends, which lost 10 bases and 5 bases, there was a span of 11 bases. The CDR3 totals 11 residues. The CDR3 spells CATLSGTEAFF. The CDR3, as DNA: TGTGCCACCTTGAGTGGGACTGAAGCTTTCTTT.

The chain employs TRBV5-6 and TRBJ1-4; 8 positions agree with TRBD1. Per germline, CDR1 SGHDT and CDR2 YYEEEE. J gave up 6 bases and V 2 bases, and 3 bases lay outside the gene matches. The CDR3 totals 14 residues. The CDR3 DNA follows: TGTGCCAGCAGCTTTACAGGGGGGGATGAAAAACTGTTTTTT. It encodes CASSFTGGDEKLFF.

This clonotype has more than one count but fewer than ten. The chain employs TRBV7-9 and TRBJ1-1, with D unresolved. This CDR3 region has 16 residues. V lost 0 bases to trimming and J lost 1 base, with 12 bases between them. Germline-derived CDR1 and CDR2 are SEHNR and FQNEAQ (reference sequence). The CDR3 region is CASSLALSIGNTEAFF. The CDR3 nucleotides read TGTGCCAGCAGCTTAGCGCTTTCCATCGGGAACACTGAAGCTTTCTTT.

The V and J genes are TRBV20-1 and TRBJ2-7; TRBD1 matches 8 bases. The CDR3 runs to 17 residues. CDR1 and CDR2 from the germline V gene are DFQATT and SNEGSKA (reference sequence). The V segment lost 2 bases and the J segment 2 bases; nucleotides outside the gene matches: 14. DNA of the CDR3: TGCAGTGCTAGAATGGGCCAGGGGGCGCGCCGGCCCTACGAGCAGTACTTC. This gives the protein CSARMGQGARRPYEQYF.

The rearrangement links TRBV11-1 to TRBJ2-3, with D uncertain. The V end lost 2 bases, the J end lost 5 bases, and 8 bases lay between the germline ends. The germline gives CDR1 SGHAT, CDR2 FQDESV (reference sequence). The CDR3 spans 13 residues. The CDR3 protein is CASSLRRIDTQYF. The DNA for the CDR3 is TGTGCCAGCAGCTTAAGGAGAATAGATACGCAGTATTTT.

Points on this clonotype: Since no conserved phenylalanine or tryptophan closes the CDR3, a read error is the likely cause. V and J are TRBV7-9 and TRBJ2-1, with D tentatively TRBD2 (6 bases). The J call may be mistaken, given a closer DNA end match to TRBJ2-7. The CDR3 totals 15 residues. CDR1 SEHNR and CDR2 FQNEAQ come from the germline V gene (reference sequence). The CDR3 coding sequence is TGTGCCAGCAGCTTAGAGGGTTCGGGAGCCTACGAGCAGTACATC. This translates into CASSLEGSGAYEQYI.

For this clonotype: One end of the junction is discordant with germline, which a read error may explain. The CDR3 loop is CASKDSRSYNERFF. The CDR3 DNA reads as TGCGCCAGCAAAGACTCGCGCTCCTACAATGAGCGGTTCTTC. The genes are TRBV4-3 and TRBJ2-1; D not certain. Germline V gives CDR1 LGHNA, CDR2 YSLEER. This CDR3 region has 14 residues.

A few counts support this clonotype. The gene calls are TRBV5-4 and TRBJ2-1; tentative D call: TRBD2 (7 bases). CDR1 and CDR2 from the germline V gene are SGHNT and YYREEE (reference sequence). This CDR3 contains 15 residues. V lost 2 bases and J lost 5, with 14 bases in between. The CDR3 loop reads CASSFEGGPDNEQFF. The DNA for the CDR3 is TGTGCCAGCAGCTTTGAGGGGGGGCCGGACAATGAGCAGTTCTTC.

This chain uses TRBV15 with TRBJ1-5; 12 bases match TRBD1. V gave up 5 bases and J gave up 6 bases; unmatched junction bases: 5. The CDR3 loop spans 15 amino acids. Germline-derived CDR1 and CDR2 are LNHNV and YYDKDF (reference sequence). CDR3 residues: CATSWDRGLSQPQHF. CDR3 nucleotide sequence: TGTGCCACCAGCTGGGACAGGGGGCTGAGTCAGCCCCAGCATTTT.

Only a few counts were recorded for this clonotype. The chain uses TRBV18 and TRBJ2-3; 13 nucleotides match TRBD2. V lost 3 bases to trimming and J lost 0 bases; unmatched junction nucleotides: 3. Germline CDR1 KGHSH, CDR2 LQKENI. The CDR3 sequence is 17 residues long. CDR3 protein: CASSPPGLAGSTDTQYF. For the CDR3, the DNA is TGTGCCAGCTCACCCCCGGGACTAGCGGGGAGCACAGATACGCAGTATTTT. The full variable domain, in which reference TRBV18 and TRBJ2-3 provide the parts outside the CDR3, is NAGVMQNPRHLVRRRGQEARLRCSPMKGHSHVYWYRQLPEEGLKFMVYLQKENIIDESGMPKERFSAEFPKEGPSILRIQQVVRGDSAAYFCASSPPGLAGSTDTQYFGPGTRLTVL.

The CDR3 loop reads CSATRGQPTYNEQFF. In nucleotides, the CDR3 is TGCAGTGCTACTAGGGGACAACCTACATACAATGAGCAGTTCTTC. V and J are TRBV20-1 and TRBJ2-1, with D possibly matching TRBD1 (6 bases). The CDR3 length is 15 residues. Germline values: CDR1 DFQATT, CDR2 SNEGSKA (reference sequence). V was trimmed by 4 bases and J by 4 bases, leaving 17 bases between them.

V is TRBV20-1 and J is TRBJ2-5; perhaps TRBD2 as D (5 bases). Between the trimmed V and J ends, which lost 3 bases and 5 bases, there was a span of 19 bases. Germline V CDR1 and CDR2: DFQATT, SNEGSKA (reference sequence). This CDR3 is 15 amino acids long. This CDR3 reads CSASDPRAGGETQYF. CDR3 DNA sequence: TGCAGTGCTAGCGACCCTAGGGCGGGTGGGGAGACCCAGTACTTC.

The CDR3 nucleotides read TGCAGTGCTAGTGACTACCAAGAATGGACAGATACGCAGTATTTT. It yields the protein CSASDYQEWTDTQYF. V is TRBV20-1 and J is TRBJ2-3, with D possibly matching TRBD2 (5 bases). The CDR3 loop spans 15 amino acids. Germline V CDR1 and CDR2: DFQATT, SNEGSKA (reference sequence). V was trimmed by 3 bases and J by 3 bases, leaving 16 bases between them.

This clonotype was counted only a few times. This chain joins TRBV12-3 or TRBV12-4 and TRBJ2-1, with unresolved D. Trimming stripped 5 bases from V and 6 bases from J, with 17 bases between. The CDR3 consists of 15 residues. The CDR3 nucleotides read TGTGCCAGCAGTCCCCCGGACCACTTGGGCAATGAGCAGTTCTTC. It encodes CASSPPDHLGNEQFF.

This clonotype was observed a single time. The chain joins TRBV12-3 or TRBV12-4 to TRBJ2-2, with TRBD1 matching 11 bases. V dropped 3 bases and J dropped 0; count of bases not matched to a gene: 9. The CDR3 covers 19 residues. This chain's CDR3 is CASSFTPGQGVSNTGELFF. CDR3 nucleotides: TGTGCCAGCAGTTTCACTCCGGGACAGGGGGTTTCGAACACCGGGGAGCTGTTTTTT.

CDR3 DNA sequence: TGTGCCAGCAGCCCACCGGCACTCCAAGAGACCCAGTACTTC. It encodes CASSPPALQETQYF. The V gene is TRBV28, the J gene TRBJ2-5; D is undetermined. The germline V gene encodes CDR1 MDHEN and CDR2 SYDVKM. This CDR3 is built from 14 residues. V was cut by 6 bases and J by 1 base, with 12 bases left in between.

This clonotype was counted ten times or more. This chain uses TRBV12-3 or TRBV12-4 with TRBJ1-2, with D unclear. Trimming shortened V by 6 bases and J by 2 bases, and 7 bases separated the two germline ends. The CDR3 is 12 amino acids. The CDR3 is CASSFSNYGYTF. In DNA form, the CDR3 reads TGTGCCAGCAGCTTTTCGAACTATGGCTACACCTTC.